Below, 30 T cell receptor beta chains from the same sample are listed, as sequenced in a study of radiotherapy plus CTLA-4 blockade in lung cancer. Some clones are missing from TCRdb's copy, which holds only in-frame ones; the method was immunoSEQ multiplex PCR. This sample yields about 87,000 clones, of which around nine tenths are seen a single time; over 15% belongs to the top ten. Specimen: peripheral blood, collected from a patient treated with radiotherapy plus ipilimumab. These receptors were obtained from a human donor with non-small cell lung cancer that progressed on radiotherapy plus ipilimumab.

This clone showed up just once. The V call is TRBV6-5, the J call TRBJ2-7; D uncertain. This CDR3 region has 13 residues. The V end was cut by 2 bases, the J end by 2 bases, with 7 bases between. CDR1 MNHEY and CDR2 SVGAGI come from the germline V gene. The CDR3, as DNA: TGTGCCAGCAGTTACGGGCCAGCCTACGAGCAGTACTTC. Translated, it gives CASSYGPAYEQYF.

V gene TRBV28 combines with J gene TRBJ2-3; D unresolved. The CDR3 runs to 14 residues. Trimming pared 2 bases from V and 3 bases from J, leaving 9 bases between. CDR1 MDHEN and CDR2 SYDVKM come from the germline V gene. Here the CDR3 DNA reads TGTGCCAGCAGTTTAGTGGCTAGGACAGATACGCAGTATTTT. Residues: CASSLVARTDTQYF.

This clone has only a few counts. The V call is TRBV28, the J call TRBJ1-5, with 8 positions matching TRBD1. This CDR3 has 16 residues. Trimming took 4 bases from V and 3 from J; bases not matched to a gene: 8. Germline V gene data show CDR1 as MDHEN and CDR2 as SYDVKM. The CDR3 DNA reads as TGTGCCAGCAGTTCGCCCGGGACAGGAATCAATCAGCCCCAGCATTTT. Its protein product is CASSSPGTGINQPQHF.

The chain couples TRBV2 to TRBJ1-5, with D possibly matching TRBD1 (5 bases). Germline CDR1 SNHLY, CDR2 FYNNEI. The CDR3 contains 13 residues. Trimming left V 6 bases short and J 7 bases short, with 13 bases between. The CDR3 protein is CASRGTVGQPQHF. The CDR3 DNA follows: TGTGCCAGCAGGGGGACCGTGGGGCAGCCCCAGCATTTT.

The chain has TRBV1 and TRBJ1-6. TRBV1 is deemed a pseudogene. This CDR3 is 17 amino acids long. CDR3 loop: CTSPGKDSPENNSPLHF. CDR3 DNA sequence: TGCACCAGCCCGGGGAAGGACTCTCCCGAAAATAATTCACCCCTCCACTTT.

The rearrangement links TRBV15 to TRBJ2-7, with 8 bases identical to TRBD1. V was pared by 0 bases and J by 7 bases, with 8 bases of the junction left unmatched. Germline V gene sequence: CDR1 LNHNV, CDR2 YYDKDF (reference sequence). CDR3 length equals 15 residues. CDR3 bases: TGTGCCACCAGCAGAGATCGGGCAGGGGGCTTGGAGCAGTACTTC. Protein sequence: CATSRDRAGGLEQYF.

Here the CDR3 reads CASRAYTTTNEKLFF. The CDR3 region has the DNA TGTGCCAGCAGGGCGTACACAACAACTAATGAAAAACTGTTTTTT. The chain employs TRBV6-5 and TRBJ1-4; no clear D gene. The CDR3 runs 15 residues. Between the trimmed V and J ends, which lost 6 bases and 0 bases, there was a span of 11 bases. The germline gives CDR1 MNHEY, CDR2 SVGAGI.

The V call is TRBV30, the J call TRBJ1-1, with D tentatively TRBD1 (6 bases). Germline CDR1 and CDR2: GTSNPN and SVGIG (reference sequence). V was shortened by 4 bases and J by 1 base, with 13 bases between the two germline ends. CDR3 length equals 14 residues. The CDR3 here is CAWNRDRPNTEAFF. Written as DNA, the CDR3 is TGTGCCTGGAACCGAGACAGGCCGAACACTGAAGCTTTCTTT.

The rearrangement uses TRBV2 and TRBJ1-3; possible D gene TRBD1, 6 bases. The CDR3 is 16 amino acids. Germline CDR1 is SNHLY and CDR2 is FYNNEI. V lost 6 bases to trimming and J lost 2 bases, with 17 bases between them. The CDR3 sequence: CASRVGGQFAGNTIYF. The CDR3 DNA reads TGTGCCAGCAGAGTTGGGGGACAATTCGCTGGAAACACCATATATTTT.

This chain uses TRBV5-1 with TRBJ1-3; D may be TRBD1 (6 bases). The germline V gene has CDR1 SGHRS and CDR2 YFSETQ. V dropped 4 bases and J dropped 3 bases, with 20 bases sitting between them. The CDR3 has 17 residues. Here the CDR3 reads CASSQQGGASGGNTIYF. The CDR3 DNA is TGCGCCAGCAGCCAACAGGGTGGAGCATCGGGTGGAAACACCATATATTTT.

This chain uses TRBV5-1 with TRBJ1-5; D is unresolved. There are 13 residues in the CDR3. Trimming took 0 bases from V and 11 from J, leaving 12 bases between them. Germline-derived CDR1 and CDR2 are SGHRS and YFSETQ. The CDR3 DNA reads TGCGCCAGCAGCTTGGCAGGAGCTGAGGCCCAGCATTTT. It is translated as CASSLAGAEAQHF. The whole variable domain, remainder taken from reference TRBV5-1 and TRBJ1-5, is KAGVTQTPRYLIKTRGQQVTLSCSPISGHRSVSWYQQTPGQGLQFLFEYFSETQRNKGNFPGRFSGRQFSNSRSEMNVSTLELGDSALYLCASSLAGAEAQHFGDGTRLSIL.

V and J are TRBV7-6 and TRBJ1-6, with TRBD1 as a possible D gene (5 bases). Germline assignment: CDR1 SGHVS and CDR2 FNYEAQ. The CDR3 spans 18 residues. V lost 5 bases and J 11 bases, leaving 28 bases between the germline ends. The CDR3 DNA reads TGTGCCAGCAGCCCTAACAAGGACCGTCGCGGGGGACCAGCACCCCTCCACTTT. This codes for CASSPNKDRRGGPAPLHF.

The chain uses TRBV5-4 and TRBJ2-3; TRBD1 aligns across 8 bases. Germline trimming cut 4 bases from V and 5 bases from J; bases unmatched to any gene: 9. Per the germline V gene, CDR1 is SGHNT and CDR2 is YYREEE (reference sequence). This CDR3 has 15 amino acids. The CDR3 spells CASSNPGTGGDTQYF. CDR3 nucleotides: TGTGCCAGCAGCAACCCCGGGACAGGCGGAGATACGCAGTATTTT.

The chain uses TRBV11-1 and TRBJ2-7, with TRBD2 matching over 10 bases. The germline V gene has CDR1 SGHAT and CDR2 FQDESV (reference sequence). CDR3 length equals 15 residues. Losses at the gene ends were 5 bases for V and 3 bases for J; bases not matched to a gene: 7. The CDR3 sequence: CASSPGVAGGYEQYF. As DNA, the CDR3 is TGTGCCAGCAGCCCAGGGGTAGCGGGGGGCTACGAGCAGTACTTC.

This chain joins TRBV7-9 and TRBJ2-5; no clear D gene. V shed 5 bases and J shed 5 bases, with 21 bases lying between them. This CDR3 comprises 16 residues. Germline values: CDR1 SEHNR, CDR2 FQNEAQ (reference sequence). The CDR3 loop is CASSLPGVPSRETQYF. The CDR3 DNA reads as TGTGCCAGCAGCCTGCCCGGCGTTCCAAGTCGGGAGACCCAGTACTTC.

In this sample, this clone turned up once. CDR3 sequence: CASSEVAGSYNEQFF. In DNA, the CDR3 is TGTGCCAGCAGTGAAGTCGCGGGATCCTACAATGAGCAGTTCTTC. The chain links TRBV6-1 to TRBJ2-1, with D possibly TRBD2 on 6 matching bases. The CDR3 length is 15 residues. Between the trimmed V and J ends, which lost 1 base and 1 base, there was a span of 8 bases. Per germline, CDR1 MNHNS and CDR2 SASEGT.

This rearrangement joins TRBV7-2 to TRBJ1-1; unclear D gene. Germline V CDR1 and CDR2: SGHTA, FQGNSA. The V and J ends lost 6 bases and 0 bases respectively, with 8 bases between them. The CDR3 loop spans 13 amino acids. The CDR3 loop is CASRQPLNTEAFF. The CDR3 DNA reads TGTGCCAGCAGGCAGCCTCTGAACACTGAAGCTTTCTTT.

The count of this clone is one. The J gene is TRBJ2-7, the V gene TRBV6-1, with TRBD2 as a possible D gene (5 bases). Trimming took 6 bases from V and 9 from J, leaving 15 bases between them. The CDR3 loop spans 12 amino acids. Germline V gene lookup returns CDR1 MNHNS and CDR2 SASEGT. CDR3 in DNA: TGTGCCAGCAGGTTTCCGAGGGTAGGGCAGTACTTC. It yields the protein CASRFPRVGQYF.

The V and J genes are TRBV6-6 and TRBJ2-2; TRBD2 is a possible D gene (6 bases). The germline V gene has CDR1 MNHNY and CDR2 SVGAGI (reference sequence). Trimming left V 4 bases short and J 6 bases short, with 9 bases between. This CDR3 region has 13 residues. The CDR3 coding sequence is TGTGCCAGCAGTTTGGGGGGAGCCGGGGAGCTGTTTTTT. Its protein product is CASSLGGAGELFF.

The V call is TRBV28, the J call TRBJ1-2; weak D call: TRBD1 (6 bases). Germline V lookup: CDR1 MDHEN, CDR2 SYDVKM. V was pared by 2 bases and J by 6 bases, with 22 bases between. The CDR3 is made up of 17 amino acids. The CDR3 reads CASSLGQTKYQMHGYTF. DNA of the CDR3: TGTGCCAGCAGTTTAGGACAGACCAAATATCAAATGCATGGCTACACCTTC.

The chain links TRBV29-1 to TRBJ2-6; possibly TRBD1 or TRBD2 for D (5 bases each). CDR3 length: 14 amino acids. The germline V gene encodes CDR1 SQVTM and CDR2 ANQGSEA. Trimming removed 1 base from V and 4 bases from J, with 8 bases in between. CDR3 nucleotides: TGCAGCGTTGAAGGGGGGACGGGGGCCAACGTCCTGACTTTC. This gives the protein CSVEGGTGANVLTF.

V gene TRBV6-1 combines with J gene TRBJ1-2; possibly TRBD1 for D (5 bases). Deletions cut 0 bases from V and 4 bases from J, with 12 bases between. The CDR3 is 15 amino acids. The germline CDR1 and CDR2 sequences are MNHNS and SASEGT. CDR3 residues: CASSEAGTGRYGYTF. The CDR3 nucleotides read TGTGCCAGCAGTGAAGCTGGGACGGGACGCTATGGCTACACCTTC.

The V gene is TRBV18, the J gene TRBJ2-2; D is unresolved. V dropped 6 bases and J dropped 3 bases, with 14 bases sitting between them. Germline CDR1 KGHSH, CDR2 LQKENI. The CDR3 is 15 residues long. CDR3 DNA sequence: TGTGCCAGCTCGATGAAAATCAAGGACACCGGGGAGCTGTTTTTT. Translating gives CASSMKIKDTGELFF.

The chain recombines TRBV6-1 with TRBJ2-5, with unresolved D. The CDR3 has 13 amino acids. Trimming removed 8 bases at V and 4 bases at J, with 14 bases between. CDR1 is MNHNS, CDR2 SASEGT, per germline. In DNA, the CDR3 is TGTGCCAGCTTGCTGAATCTAGTAGAGACCCAGTACTTC. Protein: CASLLNLVETQYF.

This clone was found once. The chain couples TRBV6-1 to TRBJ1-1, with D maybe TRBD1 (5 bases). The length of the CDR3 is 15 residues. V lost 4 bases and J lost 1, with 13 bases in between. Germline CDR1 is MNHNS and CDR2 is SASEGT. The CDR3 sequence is CASSGGRVKNTEAFF. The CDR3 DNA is TGTGCCAGCAGTGGGGGGAGGGTTAAGAACACTGAAGCTTTCTTT.

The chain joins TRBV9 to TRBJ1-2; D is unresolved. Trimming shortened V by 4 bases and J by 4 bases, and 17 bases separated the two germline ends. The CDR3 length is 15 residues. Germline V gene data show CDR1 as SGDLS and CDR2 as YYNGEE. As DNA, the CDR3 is TGTGCCAGCAGCCCGGCCTCGACCCCCTCCTATGGCTACACCTTC. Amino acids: CASSPASTPSYGYTF.

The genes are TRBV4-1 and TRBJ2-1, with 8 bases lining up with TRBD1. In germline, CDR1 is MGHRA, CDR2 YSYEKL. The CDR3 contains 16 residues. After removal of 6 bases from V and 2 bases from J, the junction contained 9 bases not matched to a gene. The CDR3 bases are TGCGCCAGCAGACCCAGTACAGGGGGAGCCTACAATGAGCAGTTCTTC. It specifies CASRPSTGGAYNEQFF.

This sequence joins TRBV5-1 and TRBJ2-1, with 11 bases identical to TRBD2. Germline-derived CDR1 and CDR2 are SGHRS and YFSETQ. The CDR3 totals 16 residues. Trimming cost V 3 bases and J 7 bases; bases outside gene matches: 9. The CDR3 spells CASSSVAGGPENEQFF. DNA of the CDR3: TGCGCCAGCAGCTCCGTAGCGGGAGGGCCTGAAAATGAGCAGTTCTTC.

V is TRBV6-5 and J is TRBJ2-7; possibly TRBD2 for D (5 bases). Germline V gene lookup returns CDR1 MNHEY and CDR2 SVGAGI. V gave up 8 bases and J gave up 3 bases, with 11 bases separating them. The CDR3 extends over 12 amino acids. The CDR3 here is CASATEGYEQYF. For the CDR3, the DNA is TGTGCCAGCGCTACCGAGGGCTACGAGCAGTACTTC.

The CDR3 loop reads CAWNTGTAIAYF. The CDR3 DNA sequence: TGTGCCTGGAACACTGGGACGGCGATCGCGTACTTC. The rearrangement joins TRBV30 to TRBJ2-4; D might be TRBD1 or TRBD2, each matching 5 bases. Germline CDR1 GTSNPN, CDR2 SVGIG (reference sequence). The ends were cut back, 4 bases at V and 15 bases at J, with 19 bases in the middle. The CDR3 runs to 12 residues.